Listed here are 12 T cell receptor beta chains from one sample, sequenced in a study of blood T cells in healthy people across ages. Sample-barcoded 5' priming and a J-beta primer mix drove a second PCR of roughly 6 to 12 cycles. TCRdb itself ran the 5' RACE reads through MiXCR, one entry per CDR3 protein. The top ten clones hold 22% of a sample with about 800,000 distinct CDR3 sequences, over 45% of them seen once. The source material was blood. The receptors were sampled from a man aged 30-40 years in good health.

Concerning this clonotype itself: A junction boundary mismatches the germline segment, possibly from a read error. The genes are TRBV20-1 and TRBJ2-3, with 14 positions matching TRBD2. Germline V CDR1 and CDR2: DFQATT, SNEGSKA (reference sequence). This CDR3 is 18 amino acids long. CDR3 DNA sequence: TGCAGTGCCTCCCCCCGACTAGCGGGGGGGGTTAGCACAGGTACGCAGTATTTT. It codes for CSASPRLAGGVSTGTQYF.

V gene TRBV19 combines with J gene TRBJ2-3; D not resolved. Germline V gene sequence: CDR1 LNHDA, CDR2 SQIVND (reference sequence). The CDR3 spans 12 residues. V was cut by 5 bases and J by 13 bases, with 16 bases left in between. CDR3 nucleotide sequence: TGTGCCAGTAGTGACTCGACGGAGCAGGAGTATTTT. Translating it yields CASSDSTEQEYF.

The rearrangement joins TRBV20-1 to TRBJ2-3, with 14 bases aligning to TRBD2. Trimming at V came to 5 bases and at J to 6 bases, leaving 10 bases not matched to a gene. This CDR3 comprises 16 residues. Germline lookup yields CDR1 DFQATT and CDR2 SNEGSKA (reference sequence). CDR3 protein: CSARRLAGGPKDTQYF. The CDR3 coding sequence is TGCAGTGCTCGAAGACTAGCGGGAGGGCCTAAGGATACGCAGTATTTT.

V and J are TRBV6-2 or TRBV6-3 and TRBJ2-5; 8 nucleotides line up with TRBD2. The tail of the sequence fits TRBJ2-7 better, so the J call may be wrong. The CDR3 is 15 residues long. CDR1 is MNHEY and CDR2 is SVGEGT in the germline V gene. The CDR3 loop is CASSSEREPPYEQYF. CDR3 bases: TGTGCCAGCAGTTCCGAGCGGGAGCCGCCCTACGAGCAGTACTTC.

V usage is TRBV2 and J usage is TRBJ1-6; D remains ambiguous. The CDR3 length is 12 residues. Trimming cost V 5 bases and J 9 bases, with 8 bases left between them. From germline, CDR1 is SNHLY and CDR2 FYNNEI. The CDR3 region is CASSPARSPLHF. The CDR3 DNA follows: TGTGCCAGCAGTCCCGCCCGTTCACCCCTCCACTTT.

This rearrangement joins TRBV9 to TRBJ2-5; D not resolved. This CDR3 spans 14 amino acids. The germline V gene encodes CDR1 SGDLS and CDR2 YYNGEE. The V gene lost 0 bases and the J gene lost 4 bases, with 10 bases spanning the gap. The CDR3 nucleotides read TGTGCCAGCAGCGTAGCTCCGGACCGAGAGACCCAGTACTTC. Its translation is CASSVAPDRETQYF.

The V gene is TRBV12-3 or TRBV12-4, the J gene TRBJ1-2; D uncertain. The ends were cut back, 1 base at V and 0 bases at J, with 12 bases in the middle. The CDR3 length is 16 residues. The CDR3, as DNA: TGTGCCAGCAGTTTAGATTGGCAGCCTGCTAACTATGGCTACACCTTC. Protein: CASSLDWQPANYGYTF.

The V and J genes are TRBV6-5 and TRBJ1-1; possible D gene TRBD1, 6 bases. The CDR3 has 14 amino acids. Per germline, CDR1 MNHEY and CDR2 SVGAGI. Trimming shortened V by 2 bases and J by 0 bases, and 7 bases separated the two germline ends. The CDR3 sequence: CASSYGDMNTEAFF. CDR3 DNA: TGTGCCAGCAGTTACGGGGACATGAACACTGAAGCTTTCTTT.

This clonotype was counted at least ten times. CDR3 in DNA: TGTGCCATCAGTGAGGACAGAGGAATCTCGCCCCAGCATTTT. Residues: CAISEDRGISPQHF. The gene calls are TRBV10-3 and TRBJ1-5, with D maybe TRBD1 (5 bases). Between the trimmed V and J ends, which lost 2 bases and 9 bases, there was a span of 14 bases. This CDR3 is 14 amino acids long. Germline CDR1 reads ENHRY; CDR2 reads SYGVKD.

J is TRBJ2-1 and V is TRBV29-1, with 7 nucleotides matching TRBD2. After removal of 3 bases from V and 8 bases from J, the junction contained 4 bases not matched to a gene. CDR1 is SQVTM, CDR2 ANQGSEA, per germline. This CDR3 spans 12 amino acids. This CDR3 reads CSVEWEGHEQFF. The DNA of the CDR3 is TGCAGCGTTGAGTGGGAGGGCCATGAGCAGTTCTTC.

J is TRBJ2-1 and V is TRBV24-1, with no clear D. CDR3 size: 16 residues. The germline gives CDR1 KGHDR, CDR2 SFDVKD. V shed 3 bases and J shed 6 bases, with 17 bases lying between them. The CDR3 DNA sequence: TGTGCCACCAGTGATCTCTGGACGGCCGAGGTCAATGAGCAGTTCTTC. The encoded protein is CATSDLWTAEVNEQFF.

This chain links TRBV5-1 with TRBJ2-1, with D perhaps assigned TRBD1 or TRBD2 (5 bases each). The end of the DNA aligns better with TRBJ2-7, so the J call may be wrong. This CDR3 contains 13 residues. Germline loops: CDR1 SGHRS, CDR2 YFSETQ. The CDR3 is CASSRGPRNEQYF. CDR3 coding DNA: TGCGCCAGCAGCCGGGGCCCGAGGAACGAGCAGTACTTC.